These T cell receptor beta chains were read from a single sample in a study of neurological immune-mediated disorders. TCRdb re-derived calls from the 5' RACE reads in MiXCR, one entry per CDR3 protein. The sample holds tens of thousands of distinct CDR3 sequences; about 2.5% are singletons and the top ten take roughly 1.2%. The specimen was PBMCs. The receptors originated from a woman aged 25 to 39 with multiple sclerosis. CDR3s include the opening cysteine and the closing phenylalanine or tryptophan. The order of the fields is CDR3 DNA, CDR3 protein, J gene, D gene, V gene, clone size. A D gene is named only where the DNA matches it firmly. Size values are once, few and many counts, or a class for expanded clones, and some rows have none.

DNA: TGCAGCGTTGTAAGATTAATCAACACTGAAGCTTTCTTT; CDR3: CSVVRLINTEAFF; J: TRBJ1-1; D: .; V: TRBV29-1; size: many
DNA: TGTGCCAGCAGCTTGGAATATGACTCCTACGAGCAGTACTTC; CDR3: CASSLEYDSYEQYF; J: TRBJ2-7; D: .; V: TRBV5-4; size: many
DNA: TGTGCCAGCAGTTGGACTAGCGGGGGCTACAATGAGCAGTTCTTC; CDR3: CASSWTSGGYNEQFF; J: TRBJ2-1; D: TRBD2; V: TRBV12-3/TRBV12-4; size: many
DNA: TGCAGTGTAGTCGCTAGCGGGAGTGTAGATACGCAGTATTTT; CDR3: CSVVASGSVDTQYF; J: TRBJ2-3; D: TRBD2; V: TRBV20-1; size: many
DNA: TGTGCCAGCTCAAGTGGGAAGGGGACTGAAGCTTTCTTT; CDR3: CASSSGKGTEAFF; J: TRBJ1-1; D: .; V: TRBV18; size: many
DNA: TGTGCCAGCGGATACACGGGAGGCTACACCTTC; CDR3: CASGYTGGYTF; J: TRBJ1-2; D: .; V: TRBV27; size: many
DNA: TGTGCCAGCAGCTTCGACAGGGCGAGTTCAAATACGCAGTATTTT; CDR3: CASSFDRASSNTQYF; J: TRBJ2-3; D: TRBD1; V: TRBV7-2; size: many
DNA: TGTGCCAGCAGCTTTGGGGCAGGCTACGAGCAGTACTTC; CDR3: CASSFGAGYEQYF; J: TRBJ2-7; D: .; V: TRBV7-2; size: few
DNA: TGTGCCAGCAACGGACTAGCGGGAGCTCGGGAGCAGTTCTTC; CDR3: CASNGLAGAREQFF; J: TRBJ2-1; D: TRBD2; V: TRBV27; size: many
DNA: TGTGCCAGCAGCGGAAGCGGGAGTGGCACACTTGGCATTCAGTACTTC; CDR3: CASSGSGSGTLGIQYF; J: TRBJ2-4; D: TRBD2; V: TRBV9; size: many
DNA: TGTGCTTCAGTTGCAGATACGCAGTATTTT; CDR3: CASVADTQYF; J: TRBJ2-3; D: .; V: TRBV30; size: few
DNA: TGCAGTGCCAGGGCACTAGCGGGGGCCTACGAGCAGTACTTC; CDR3: CSARALAGAYEQYF; J: TRBJ2-7; D: TRBD2; V: TRBV20-1; size: many
DNA: TGTGCCAGCAGCTTAGGTTCTGGAACCGGGGAGCTGTTTTTT; CDR3: CASSLGSGTGELFF; J: TRBJ2-2; D: .; V: TRBV7-2; size: many
DNA: TGTGCCAGCTGGGGGACAGGGGCTTACGAGCAGTACTTC; CDR3: CASWGTGAYEQYF; J: TRBJ2-7; D: TRBD1; V: TRBV7-2; size: many
DNA: TGTGCCAGCAGCTTTCGATACTTAGAAACCAATGAGCAGTTCTTC; CDR3: CASSFRYLETNEQFF; J: TRBJ2-1; D: .; V: TRBV7-2; size: many
DNA: TGCGCCAGCAGCCGTGGACAAGCTAATGAAAAACTGTTTTTT; CDR3: CASSRGQANEKLFF; J: TRBJ1-4; D: .; V: TRBV5-1; size: many
DNA: TGTGCCAGCAGCTTAGAAGCGGGAGGTGGGTACGAGCAGTACTTC; CDR3: CASSLEAGGGYEQYF; J: TRBJ2-7; D: TRBD2; V: TRBV7-8; size: many
DNA: TGTGCCATCAGTGAGTCTACCGGGACAGGGTCCACCTCACCCCTCCACTTT; CDR3: CAISESTGTGSTSPLHF; J: TRBJ1-6; D: TRBD1; V: TRBV10-3; size: many
DNA: TGCAGCGTTGGGGACAGGGGGAACACCGGGGAGCTGTTTTTT; CDR3: CSVGDRGNTGELFF; J: TRBJ2-2; D: TRBD1; V: TRBV29-1; size: many
DNA: TGCAGTGCTAGAGGGGACCGGGAGGGGTTCAATGAGCAGTTCTTC; CDR3: CSARGDREGFNEQFF; J: TRBJ2-1; D: TRBD2; V: TRBV20-1; size: many
DNA: TGCGCCAGCAGCCTGCTAGGACTAGCGGGAGGGAATGAGCAGTTCTTC; CDR3: CASSLLGLAGGNEQFF; J: TRBJ2-1; D: TRBD2; V: TRBV5-1; size: many
DNA: TGTGCCAGCAGCTTAGAAGGGGCGGGAGTTGGTTGGGAGACCCAGTACTTC; CDR3: CASSLEGAGVGWETQYF; J: TRBJ2-5; D: TRBD2; V: TRBV7-2; size: many
DNA: TGTGCCACCAGTGAAAACAACCAGCCCCAGCATTTT; CDR3: CATSENNQPQHF; J: TRBJ1-5; D: .; V: TRBV24-1; size: many
DNA: TGTGCCAGCAGTACCGGGACTGGGACCTACGAGCAGTACTTC; CDR3: CASSTGTGTYEQYF; J: TRBJ2-7; D: .; V: TRBV6-2/TRBV6-3; size: many
DNA: TGTGCCAGCAGTTACTCCGGGACAGGGGAGTACCAAGAGACCCAGTACTTC; CDR3: CASSYSGTGEYQETQYF; J: TRBJ2-5; D: TRBD1; V: TRBV6-2/TRBV6-3; size: many
DNA: TGCGCCAGGGATGACCCGGGACAGGGAATTAACACCGGGGAGCTGTTTTTT; CDR3: CARDDPGQGINTGELFF; J: TRBJ2-2; D: TRBD1; V: TRBV10-1; size: many
DNA: TGCAGTGCTAGTGACGCCAGAACCTACGAGCAGTACTTC; CDR3: CSASDARTYEQYF; J: TRBJ2-7; D: .; V: TRBV20-1; size: many
DNA: TGTGCCAGCAGTTTAGCACCTTCGAGCGAGCAGTACTTC; CDR3: CASSLAPSSEQYF; J: TRBJ2-7; D: .; V: TRBV12-3/TRBV12-4; size: many
DNA: TGTGCCAGCAGCTATACAGGCAAAGCTAACTATGGCTACACCTTC; CDR3: CASSYTGKANYGYTF; J: TRBJ1-2; D: .; V: TRBV6-2/TRBV6-3; size: many
DNA: TGTGCCAGCAGTTTAAGCCGGGATGGCTACACCTTC; CDR3: CASSLSRDGYTF; J: TRBJ1-2; D: .; V: TRBV28; size: many
DNA: TGTGCCAGCAGTTCTTGGCGGGGAGGGCGGACCGGGGAGCTGTTTTTT; CDR3: CASSSWRGGRTGELFF; J: TRBJ2-2; D: TRBD2; V: TRBV12-3/TRBV12-4; size: many
DNA: TGTGCCAGCAGCTTCGCTAGCGAGAACTACGAGCAGTACTTC; CDR3: CASSFASENYEQYF; J: TRBJ2-7; D: .; V: TRBV7-2; size: many
DNA: TGTGCCAGCAGTGGAATGACTAGGAGCAATGAGCAGTTCTTC; CDR3: CASSGMTRSNEQFF; J: TRBJ2-1; D: .; V: TRBV25-1; size: many
DNA: TGTGCCAGCAGTTTATTTACTAGCGGGAGATCGGACATTCAGTACTTC; CDR3: CASSLFTSGRSDIQYF; J: TRBJ2-4; D: TRBD2; V: TRBV28; size: many
DNA: TGCAGCGTTGAGGAGGAGGGGGCGTACGGGGAGCTGTTTTTT; CDR3: CSVEEEGAYGELFF; J: TRBJ2-2; D: .; V: TRBV29-1; size: many
DNA: TGTGCCAGCAGTTTGCAGGAGTTGGGCGGTGAAGCTTTCTTT; CDR3: CASSLQELGGEAFF; J: TRBJ1-1; D: .; V: TRBV12-3/TRBV12-4; size: many
DNA: TGTGCCAGCAGCTTAGCGGGAGGCACAGATACGCAGTATTTT; CDR3: CASSLAGGTDTQYF; J: TRBJ2-3; D: TRBD2; V: TRBV7-3; size: many
DNA: TGCGCCAGCAGCTTGGGGGGGACTAGCGGGAACAATGAGCAGTTCTTC; CDR3: CASSLGGTSGNNEQFF; J: TRBJ2-1; D: TRBD2; V: TRBV5-1; size: many
DNA: TGTGCCAGCAAGCCCGGGCGGGGGCAAGAGACCCAGTACTTC; CDR3: CASKPGRGQETQYF; J: TRBJ2-5; D: TRBD2; V: TRBV7-2; size: many
DNA: TGCGCCAGCAGCTTGACCGGGACAGGGGATTCACCCCTCCACTTT; CDR3: CASSLTGTGDSPLHF; J: TRBJ1-6; D: TRBD1; V: TRBV5-1; size: many
DNA: TGCAGTGCTAGAGTCAGGCCCGGGGTTTACAATGAGCAGTTCTTC; CDR3: CSARVRPGVYNEQFF; J: TRBJ2-1; D: .; V: TRBV20-1; size: many
DNA: TGTGCCACAAGAGGGATTGGCACTGAAGCTTTCTTT; CDR3: CATRGIGTEAFF; J: TRBJ1-1; D: .; V: TRBV15; size: many
DNA: TGCAGTGCTTTAGCGGGAGGGCCCTACGAGCAGTACTTC; CDR3: CSALAGGPYEQYF; J: TRBJ2-7; D: TRBD2; V: TRBV20-1; size: many
DNA: TGTGCCAGCAGCCCCCAGGCGGGCCCTGGAAACACCATATATTTT; CDR3: CASSPQAGPGNTIYF; J: TRBJ1-3; D: .; V: TRBV7-2; size: .
DNA: TGTGCCATCAGTGAGTCGGCCTACAGGGACAATAAGACCCAGAATTTT; CDR3: CAISESAYRDNKTQNF; J: TRBJ1-5; D: .; V: TRBV10-3; size: .
DNA: TGCAGTGCTAGAGTACAGGGGTATGGCTACACCTTC; CDR3: CSARVQGYGYTF; J: TRBJ1-2; D: TRBD1; V: TRBV20-1; size: many
DNA: TGTGCCAGCAGCCAAGTTGACGGTCAGCCCCAGCATTTT; CDR3: CASSQVDGQPQHF; J: TRBJ1-5; D: .; V: TRBV3-1; size: many
DNA: TGTGCCATCAGTGAGACGGGGACAAATTCACCCCTCCACTTT; CDR3: CAISETGTNSPLHF; J: TRBJ1-6; D: .; V: TRBV10-3; size: many
DNA: TGCGCCAGCAGCTCCGTTGGCGGGTACACTGAAGCTTTCTTT; CDR3: CASSSVGGYTEAFF; J: TRBJ1-1; D: .; V: TRBV5-1; size: many
DNA: TGTGCTAGCAGCCCTAGAGCCGGCGTGGGGTCCTACGAGCAGTACTTC; CDR3: CASSPRAGVGSYEQYF; J: TRBJ2-7; D: .; V: TRBV7-7; size: many
DNA: TGCGCCAGCAGTCCGGAGGGGAGCTCCTACAATGAGCAGTTCTTC; CDR3: CASSPEGSSYNEQFF; J: TRBJ2-1; D: .; V: TRBV5-1; size: many
DNA: TGTGCCAGCAGTCTTGGACAAAACACTGAAGCTTTCTTT; CDR3: CASSLGQNTEAFF; J: TRBJ1-1; D: .; V: TRBV7-2; size: medium-sized
DNA: TGTGCCAGCTCCGCCCGACTAGACTTATACACCGGGGAGCTGTTTTTT; CDR3: CASSARLDLYTGELFF; J: TRBJ2-2; D: .; V: TRBV18; size: many
DNA: TGTGCCAGCAGCCAAGGGGGACACCAGATGAACACTGAAGCTTTCTTT; CDR3: CASSQGGHQMNTEAFF; J: TRBJ1-1; D: .; V: TRBV3-1; size: many
DNA: TGTGCCAGCAGCTGGCTAGCGTGGAATGAGCAGTTCTTC; CDR3: CASSWLAWNEQFF; J: TRBJ2-1; D: .; V: TRBV7-8; size: many
DNA: TGTGCCAGCAGGCAACAGGGGACCTACAATGAGCAGTTCTTC; CDR3: CASRQQGTYNEQFF; J: TRBJ2-1; D: TRBD1; V: TRBV6-5; size: many
DNA: TGTGCCAGCAGTTACTGGTCCCGGAACACTGAAGCTTTCTTT; CDR3: CASSYWSRNTEAFF; J: TRBJ1-1; D: .; V: TRBV6-6; size: many
DNA: TGTGCCAGCAGGGGACAGCCAAGCTCCTACGAGCAGTACTTC; CDR3: CASRGQPSSYEQYF; J: TRBJ2-7; D: TRBD1; V: TRBV27; size: many
DNA: TGTGCCAGCAGCTTGTCCGACTACAATGAGCAGTTCTTC; CDR3: CASSLSDYNEQFF; J: TRBJ2-1; D: .; V: TRBV5-5; size: many